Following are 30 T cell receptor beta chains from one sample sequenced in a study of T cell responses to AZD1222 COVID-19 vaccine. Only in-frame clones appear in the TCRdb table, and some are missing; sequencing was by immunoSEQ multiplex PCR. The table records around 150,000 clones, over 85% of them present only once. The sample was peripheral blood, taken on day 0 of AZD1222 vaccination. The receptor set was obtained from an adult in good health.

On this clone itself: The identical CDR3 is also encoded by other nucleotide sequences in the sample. The CDR3 nucleotides read TGCGCCAGCAGCTTGGGACAATCTAACTATGGCTACACCTTC. Translated, it gives CASSLGQSNYGYTF. The rearrangement joins TRBV5-1 to TRBJ1-2; D remains unclear. This CDR3 region has 14 residues. Germline values: CDR1 SGHRS, CDR2 YFSETQ. The germline V and J ends were trimmed by 0 bases and 0 bases, with 6 bases remaining between them.

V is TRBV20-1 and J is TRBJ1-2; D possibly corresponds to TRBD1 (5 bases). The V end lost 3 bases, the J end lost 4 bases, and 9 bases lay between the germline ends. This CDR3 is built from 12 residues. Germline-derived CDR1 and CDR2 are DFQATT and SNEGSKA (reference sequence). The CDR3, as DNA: TGCAGTGCTAGTGCGGGGACCTATGGCTACACCTTC. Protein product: CSASAGTYGYTF.

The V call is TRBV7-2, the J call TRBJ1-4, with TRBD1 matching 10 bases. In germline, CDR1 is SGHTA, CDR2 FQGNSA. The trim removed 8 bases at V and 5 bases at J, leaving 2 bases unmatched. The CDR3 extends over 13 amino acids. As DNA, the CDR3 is TGTGCCAGCGGGACAGGGGTAAATGAAAAACTGTTTTTT. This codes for CASGTGVNEKLFF.

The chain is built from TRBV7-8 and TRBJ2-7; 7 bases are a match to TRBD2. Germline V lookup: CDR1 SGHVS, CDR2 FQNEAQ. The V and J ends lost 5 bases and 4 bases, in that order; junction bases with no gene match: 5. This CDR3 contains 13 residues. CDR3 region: CASSPGTKYEQYF. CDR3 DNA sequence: TGTGCCAGCAGCCCTGGGACTAAATACGAGCAGTACTTC. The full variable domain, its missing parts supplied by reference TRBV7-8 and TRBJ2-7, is GAGVSQSPRYKVAKRGQDVALRCDPISGHVSLFWYQQALGQGPEFLTYFQNEAQLDKSGLPSDRFFAERPEGSVSTLKIQRTQQEDSAVYLCASSPGTKYEQYFGPGTRLTVT.

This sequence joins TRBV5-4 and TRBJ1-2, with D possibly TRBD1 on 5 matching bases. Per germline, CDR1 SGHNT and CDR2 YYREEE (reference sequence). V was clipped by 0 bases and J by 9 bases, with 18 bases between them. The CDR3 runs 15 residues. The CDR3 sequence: CASSLGGTRIRSYTF. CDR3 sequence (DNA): TGTGCCAGCAGCTTGGGGGGCACACGAATCCGCAGCTACACCTTC. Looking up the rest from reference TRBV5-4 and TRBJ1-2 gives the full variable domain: ETGVTQSPTHLIKTRGQQVTLRCSSQSGHNTVSWYQQALGQGPQFIFQYYREEENGRGNFPPRFSGLQFPNYSSELNVNALELDDSALYLCASSLGGTRIRSYTFGSGTRLTVV.

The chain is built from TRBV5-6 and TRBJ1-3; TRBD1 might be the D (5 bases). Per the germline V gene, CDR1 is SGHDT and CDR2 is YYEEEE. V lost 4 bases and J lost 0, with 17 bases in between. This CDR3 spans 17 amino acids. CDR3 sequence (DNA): TGTGCCAGCAGCCGAAACCTGGACACCTTCTCTGGAAACACCATATATTTT. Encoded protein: CASSRNLDTFSGNTIYF.

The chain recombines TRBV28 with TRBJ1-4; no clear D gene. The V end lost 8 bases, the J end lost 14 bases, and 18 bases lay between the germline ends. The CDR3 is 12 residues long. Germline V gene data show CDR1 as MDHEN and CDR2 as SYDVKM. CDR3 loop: CASGPVIGDLFF. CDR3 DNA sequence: TGTGCCAGCGGCCCGGTGATAGGAGATCTGTTTTTT.

CDR3 region: CAVNTGELFF. The CDR3 DNA reads TGTGCCGTCAACACCGGGGAGCTGTTTTTT. The rearrangement joins TRBV7-7 to TRBJ2-2; D remains unclear. Germline values: CDR1 SSHAT, CDR2 FNYEAQ (reference sequence). The CDR3 runs to 10 residues. Trimming pared 11 bases from V and 2 bases from J, leaving 3 bases between.

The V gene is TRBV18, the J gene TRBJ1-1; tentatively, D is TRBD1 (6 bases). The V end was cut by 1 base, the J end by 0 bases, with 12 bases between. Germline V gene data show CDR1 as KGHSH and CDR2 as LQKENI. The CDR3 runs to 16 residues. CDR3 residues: CASSPLFKGVNTEAFF. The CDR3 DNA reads TGTGCCAGCTCACCACTTTTTAAGGGGGTGAACACTGAAGCTTTCTTT.

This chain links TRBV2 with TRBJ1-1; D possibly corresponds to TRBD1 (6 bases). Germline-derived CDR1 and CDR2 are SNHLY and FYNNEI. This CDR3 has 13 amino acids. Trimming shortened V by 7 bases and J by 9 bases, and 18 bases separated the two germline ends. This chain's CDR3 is CASTRQVATQAFF. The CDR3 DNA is TGTGCCAGCACCAGACAGGTTGCCACCCAAGCTTTCTTT.

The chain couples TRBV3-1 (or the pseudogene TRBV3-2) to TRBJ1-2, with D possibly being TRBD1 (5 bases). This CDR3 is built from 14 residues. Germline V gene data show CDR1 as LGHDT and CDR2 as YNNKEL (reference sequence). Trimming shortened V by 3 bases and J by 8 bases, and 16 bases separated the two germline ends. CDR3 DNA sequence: TGTGCCAGCAGCCAGATCTCAGGGTCATGGGGCTACACCTTC. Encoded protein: CASSQISGSWGYTF.

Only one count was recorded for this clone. The CDR3 bases are TGCGCCAGCAGCCAAGATCAAGGGGACAGTCATCCTAATGAGCAGTTCTTC. It specifies CASSQDQGDSHPNEQFF. The chain carries TRBV4-1 and TRBJ2-1; 7 bases agree with TRBD1. The CDR3 consists of 17 residues. Unmatched junction bases numbered 12, after V lost 0 bases and J lost 7 bases. Looked up from germline, CDR1 is MGHRA and CDR2 is YSYEKL.

The DNA of the CDR3 is TGTGCCAGCAGCTTAGGTACACTTAATAAACCCAACTATGGCTACACCTTC. It is translated as CASSLGTLNKPNYGYTF. The rearrangement uses TRBV7-8 and TRBJ1-2; no reliable D call. Germline values: CDR1 SGHVS, CDR2 FQNEAQ. Trimming removed 1 base at V and 2 bases at J, with 17 bases between. The CDR3 spans 17 residues.

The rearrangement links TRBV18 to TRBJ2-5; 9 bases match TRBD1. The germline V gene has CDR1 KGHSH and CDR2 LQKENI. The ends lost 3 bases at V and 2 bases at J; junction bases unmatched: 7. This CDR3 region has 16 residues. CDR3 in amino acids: CASSPLTGQGQETQYF. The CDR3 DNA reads TGTGCCAGCTCACCCTTGACAGGACAGGGGCAAGAGACCCAGTACTTC. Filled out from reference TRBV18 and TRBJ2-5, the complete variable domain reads NAGVMQNPRHLVRRRGQEARLRCSPMKGHSHVYWYRQLPEEGLKFMVYLQKENIIDESGMPKERFSAEFPKEGPSILRIQQVVRGDSAAYFCASSPLTGQGQETQYFGPGTRLLVL.

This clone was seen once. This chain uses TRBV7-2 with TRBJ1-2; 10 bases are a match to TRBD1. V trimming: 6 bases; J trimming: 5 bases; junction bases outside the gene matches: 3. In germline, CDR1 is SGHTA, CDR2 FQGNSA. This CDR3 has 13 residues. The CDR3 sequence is CASRRGQGYGYTF. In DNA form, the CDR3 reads TGTGCCAGCAGACGGGGACAGGGGTATGGCTACACCTTC.

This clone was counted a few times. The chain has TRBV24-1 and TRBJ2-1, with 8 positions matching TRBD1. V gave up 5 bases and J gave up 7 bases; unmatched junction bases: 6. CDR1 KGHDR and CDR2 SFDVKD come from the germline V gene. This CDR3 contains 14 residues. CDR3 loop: CATSGTDRGNEQFF. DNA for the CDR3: TGTGCCACCAGTGGGACCGACAGGGGAAATGAGCAGTTCTTC.

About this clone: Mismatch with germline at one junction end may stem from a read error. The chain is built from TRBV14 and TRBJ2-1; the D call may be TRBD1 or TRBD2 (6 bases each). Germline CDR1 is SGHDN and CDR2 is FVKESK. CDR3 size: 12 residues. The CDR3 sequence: CASSQDPRGLIF. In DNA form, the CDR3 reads TGTGCCAGCAGCCAAGATCCCCGGGGGCTCATCTTC.

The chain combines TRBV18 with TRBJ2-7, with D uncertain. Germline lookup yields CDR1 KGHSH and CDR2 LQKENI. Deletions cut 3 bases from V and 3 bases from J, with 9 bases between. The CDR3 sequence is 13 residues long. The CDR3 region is CASSPGTFYEQYF. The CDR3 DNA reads TGTGCCAGCTCACCGGGAACATTCTACGAGCAGTACTTC. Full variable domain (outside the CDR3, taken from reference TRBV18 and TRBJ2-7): NAGVMQNPRHLVRRRGQEARLRCSPMKGHSHVYWYRQLPEEGLKFMVYLQKENIIDESGMPKERFSAEFPKEGPSILRIQQVVRGDSAAYFCASSPGTFYEQYFGPGTRLTVT.

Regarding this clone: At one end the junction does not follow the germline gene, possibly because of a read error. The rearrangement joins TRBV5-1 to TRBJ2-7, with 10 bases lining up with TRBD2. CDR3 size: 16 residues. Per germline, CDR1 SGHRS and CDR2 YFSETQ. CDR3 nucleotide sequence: TGCGCCCGCAGCGGGGGGGCGGGATATAGCTCCTACGAGCAGTACTTC. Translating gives CARSGGAGYSSYEQYF.

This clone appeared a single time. In nucleotides, the CDR3 is TGTGCCAGCAGCCCAATCGCCCAGCGACAGGCTCGGAATGAGCAGTTCTTC. Amino acid sequence: CASSPIAQRQARNEQFF. The rearrangement uses TRBV7-3 and TRBJ2-1; D is possibly TRBD1 (6 bases). V gave up 5 bases and J gave up 7 bases, with 24 bases separating them. Germline V lookup: CDR1 SGHTA, CDR2 FQGTGA. CDR3 size: 17 residues.

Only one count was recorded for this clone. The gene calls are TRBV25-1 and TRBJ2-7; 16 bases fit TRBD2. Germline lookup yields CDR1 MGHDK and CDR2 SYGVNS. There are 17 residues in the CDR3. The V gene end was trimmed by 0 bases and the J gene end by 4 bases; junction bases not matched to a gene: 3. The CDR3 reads CASSEYGTSGREYEQYF. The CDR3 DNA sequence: TGTGCCAGCAGTGAATATGGGACTAGCGGGAGGGAGTACGAGCAGTACTTC.

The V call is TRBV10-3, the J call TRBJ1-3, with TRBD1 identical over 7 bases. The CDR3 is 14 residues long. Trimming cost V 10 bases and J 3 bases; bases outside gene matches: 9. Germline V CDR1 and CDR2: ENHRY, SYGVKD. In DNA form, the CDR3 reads TGTGCCACCATCGCGAGGGGGCATGGAAACACCATATATTTT. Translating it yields CATIARGHGNTIYF.

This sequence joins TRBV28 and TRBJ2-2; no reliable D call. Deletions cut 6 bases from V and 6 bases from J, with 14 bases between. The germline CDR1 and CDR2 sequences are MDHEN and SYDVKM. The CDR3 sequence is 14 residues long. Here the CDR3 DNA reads TGTGCCAGCAGCCTTAGTACTATTGCCGGGGAGCTGTTTTTT. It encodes CASSLSTIAGELFF.

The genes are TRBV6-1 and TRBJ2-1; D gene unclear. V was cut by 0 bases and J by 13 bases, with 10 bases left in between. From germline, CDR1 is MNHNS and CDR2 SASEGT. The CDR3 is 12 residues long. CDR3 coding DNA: TGTGCCAGCAGTGAAGCGCCGCTCGGTCAGTTCTTC. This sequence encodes CASSEAPLGQFF.

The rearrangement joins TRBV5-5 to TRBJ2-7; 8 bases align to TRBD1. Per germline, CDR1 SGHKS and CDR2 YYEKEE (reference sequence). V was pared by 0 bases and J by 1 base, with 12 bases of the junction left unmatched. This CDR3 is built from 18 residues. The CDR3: CASSLDNRDRYISYEQYF. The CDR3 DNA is TGTGCCAGCAGCTTGGACAATCGGGACAGGTATATTTCCTACGAGCAGTACTTC.

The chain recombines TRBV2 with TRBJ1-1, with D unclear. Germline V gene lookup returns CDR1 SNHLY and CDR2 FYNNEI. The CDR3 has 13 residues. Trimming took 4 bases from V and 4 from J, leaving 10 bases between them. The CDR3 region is CASSVGGTTEAFF. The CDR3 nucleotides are TGTGCCAGCAGTGTCGGCGGCACCACTGAAGCTTTCTTT. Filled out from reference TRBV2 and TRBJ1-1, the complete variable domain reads EPEVTQTPSHQVTQMGQEVILRCVPISNHLYFYWYRQILGQKVEFLVSFYNNEISEKSEIFDDQFSVERPDGSNFTLKIRSTKLEDSAMYFCASSVGGTTEAFFGQGTRLTVV.

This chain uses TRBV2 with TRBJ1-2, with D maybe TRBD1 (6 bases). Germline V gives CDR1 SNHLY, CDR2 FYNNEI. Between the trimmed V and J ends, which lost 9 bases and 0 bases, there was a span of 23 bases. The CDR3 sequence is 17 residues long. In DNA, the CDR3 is TGTGCCAGTCAGGACAGTAGAAAACATACTTCTAACTATGGCTACACCTTC. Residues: CASQDSRKHTSNYGYTF.

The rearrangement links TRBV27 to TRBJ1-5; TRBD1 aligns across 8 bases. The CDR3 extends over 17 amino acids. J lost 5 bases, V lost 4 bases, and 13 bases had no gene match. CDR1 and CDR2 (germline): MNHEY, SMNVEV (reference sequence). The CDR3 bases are TGTGCCAGCAGTTCCAAGCTGGACAGGGTTAGAGATCAGCCCCAGCATTTT. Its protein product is CASSSKLDRVRDQPQHF.

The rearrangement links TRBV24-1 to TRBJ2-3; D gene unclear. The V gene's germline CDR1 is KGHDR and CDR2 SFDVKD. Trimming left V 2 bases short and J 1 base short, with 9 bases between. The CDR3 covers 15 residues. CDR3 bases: TGTGCCACCAGTGATTCCTCATATGGCACAGATACGCAGTATTTT. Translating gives CATSDSSYGTDTQYF.

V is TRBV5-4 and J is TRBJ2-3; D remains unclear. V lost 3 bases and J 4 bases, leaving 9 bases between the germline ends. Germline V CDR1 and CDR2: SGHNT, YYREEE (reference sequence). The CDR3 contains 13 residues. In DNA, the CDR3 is TGTGCCAGCAGCTACCCGGGCGCAGATACGCAGTATTTT. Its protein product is CASSYPGADTQYF.